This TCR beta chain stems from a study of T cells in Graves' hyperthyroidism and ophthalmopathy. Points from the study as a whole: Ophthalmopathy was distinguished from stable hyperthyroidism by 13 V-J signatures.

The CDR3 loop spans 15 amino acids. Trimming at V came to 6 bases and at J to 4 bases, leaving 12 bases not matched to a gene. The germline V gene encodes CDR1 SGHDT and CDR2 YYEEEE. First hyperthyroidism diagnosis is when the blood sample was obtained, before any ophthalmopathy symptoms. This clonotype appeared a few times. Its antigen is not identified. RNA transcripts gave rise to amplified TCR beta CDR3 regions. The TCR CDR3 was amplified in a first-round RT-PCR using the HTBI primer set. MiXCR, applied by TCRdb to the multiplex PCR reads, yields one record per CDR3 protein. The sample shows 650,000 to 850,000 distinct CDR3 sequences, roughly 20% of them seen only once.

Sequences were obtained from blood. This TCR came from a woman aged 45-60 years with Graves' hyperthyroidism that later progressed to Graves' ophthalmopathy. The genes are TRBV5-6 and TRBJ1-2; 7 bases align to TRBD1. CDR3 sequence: CASTLLRDSLYGYTF. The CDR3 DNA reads TGTGCCAGCACCCTTCTCCGGGACAGCCTCTATGGCTACACCTTC.